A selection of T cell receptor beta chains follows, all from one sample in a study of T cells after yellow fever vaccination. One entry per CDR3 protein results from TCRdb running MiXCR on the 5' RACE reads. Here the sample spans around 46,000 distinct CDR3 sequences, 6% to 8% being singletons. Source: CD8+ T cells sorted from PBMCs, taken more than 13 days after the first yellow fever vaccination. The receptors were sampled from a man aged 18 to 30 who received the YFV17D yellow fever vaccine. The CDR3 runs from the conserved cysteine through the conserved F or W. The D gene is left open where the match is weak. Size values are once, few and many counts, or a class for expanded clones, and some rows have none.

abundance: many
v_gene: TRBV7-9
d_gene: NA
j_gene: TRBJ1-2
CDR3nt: TGTGCCAGCAGCTTAATCTCTGGCTACACCTTC
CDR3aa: CASSLISGYTF

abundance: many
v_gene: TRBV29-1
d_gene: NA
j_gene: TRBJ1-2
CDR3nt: TGCAGCGTTGTTGGCAGTATGGGCAAATATGGCTACACCTTC
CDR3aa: CSVVGSMGKYGYTF

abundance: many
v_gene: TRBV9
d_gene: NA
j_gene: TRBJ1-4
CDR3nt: TGTGCCAGCAGCGTCCCAGGTGAAAAACTGTTTTTT
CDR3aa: CASSVPGEKLFF

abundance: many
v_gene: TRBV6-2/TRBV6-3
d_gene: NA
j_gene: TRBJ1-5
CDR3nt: TGTGCCAGCTCAGGAGCGGTGGGCCAGCCCCAGCATTTT
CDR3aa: CASSGAVGQPQHF

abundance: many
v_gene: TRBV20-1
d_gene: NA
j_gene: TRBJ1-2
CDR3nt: TGCAGTGCTAGTCATGGTCAGGACTATGGCTACACCTTC
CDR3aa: CSASHGQDYGYTF

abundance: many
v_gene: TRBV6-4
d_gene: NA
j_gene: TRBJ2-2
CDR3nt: TGTGCCAGCAGTGAGGGGGGACAAAACACCGGGGAGCTGTTTTTT
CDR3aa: CASSEGGQNTGELFF

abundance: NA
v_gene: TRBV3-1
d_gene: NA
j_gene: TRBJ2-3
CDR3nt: TGTGCCAGCAGCCAGTCACCTGAGCTTTTCACAGATACGCAGTATTTT
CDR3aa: CASSQSPELFTDTQYF

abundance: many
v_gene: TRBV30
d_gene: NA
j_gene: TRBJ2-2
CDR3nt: TGTGCCTGGGACCTTACCGGGGAGCTGTTTTTT
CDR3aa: CAWDLTGELFF

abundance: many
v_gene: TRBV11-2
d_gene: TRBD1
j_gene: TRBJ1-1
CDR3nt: TGTGCCAGCAGCTTAGTAGGGGGCCAAAACTGGGTTGAAGCTTTCTTT
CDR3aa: CASSLVGGQNWVEAFF

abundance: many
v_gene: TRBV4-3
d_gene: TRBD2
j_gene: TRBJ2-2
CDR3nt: TGCGCCAGCAGCCGCGGGGGGGCCGGGGAGCTGTTTTTT
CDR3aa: CASSRGGAGELFF

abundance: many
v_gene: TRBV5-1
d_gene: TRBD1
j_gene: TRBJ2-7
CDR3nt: TGCGCCAGCAGCTGGACAGGAACGGGGAGAGAGCAGTACTTC
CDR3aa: CASSWTGTGREQYF

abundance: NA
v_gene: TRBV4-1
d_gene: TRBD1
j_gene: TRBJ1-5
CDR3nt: TGCGCCAGCAGCCAAGGGGGTGAGGGACAGGGTCTTAGCAATCAGCCCCAGCATTTT
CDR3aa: CASSQGGEGQGLSNQPQHF

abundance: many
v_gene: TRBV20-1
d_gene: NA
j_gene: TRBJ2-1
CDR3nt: TGCAGTGCTAGGTTCCAGCCATCCGTCTACAATGAGCAGTTCTTC
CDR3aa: CSARFQPSVYNEQFF

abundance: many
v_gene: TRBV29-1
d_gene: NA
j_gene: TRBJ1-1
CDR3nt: TGCAGCGTGGGCCACAACGGAGGAGCTTTCTTT
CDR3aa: CSVGHNGGAFF

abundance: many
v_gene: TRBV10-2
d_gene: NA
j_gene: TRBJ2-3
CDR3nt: TGCGCCAGCAGCCAGGTGGTGGTCTCCACAGATACGCAGTATTTT
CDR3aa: CASSQVVVSTDTQYF

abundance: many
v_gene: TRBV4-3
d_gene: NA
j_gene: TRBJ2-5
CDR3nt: TGCGCCAGCAGCCAAGATTGGGGACCTTCCCAAGAGACCCAGTACTTC
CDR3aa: CASSQDWGPSQETQYF

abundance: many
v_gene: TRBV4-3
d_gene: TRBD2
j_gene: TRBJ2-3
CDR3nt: TGCGCCAGCAGCCAATGGACTAGCGACTCAGATACGCAGTATTTT
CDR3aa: CASSQWTSDSDTQYF

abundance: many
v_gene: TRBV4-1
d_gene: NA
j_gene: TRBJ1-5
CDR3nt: TGCGCCAGCCGAGTCGGGTTGTTAGCAAATCAGCCCCAGCATTTT
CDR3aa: CASRVGLLANQPQHF

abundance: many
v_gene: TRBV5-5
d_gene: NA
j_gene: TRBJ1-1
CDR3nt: TGTGCCAGCCGCACTGATTTGAACACTGAAGCTTTCTTT
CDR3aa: CASRTDLNTEAFF

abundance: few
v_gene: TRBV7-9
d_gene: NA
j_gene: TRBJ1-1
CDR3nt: TGTGCCAGCAGCTTAACCCTGAACACTGAAGCTTTCTTT
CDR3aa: CASSLTLNTEAFF

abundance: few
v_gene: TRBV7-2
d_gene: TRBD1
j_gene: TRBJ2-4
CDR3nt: TGTGCCAGCAGCCTACAGGGGGTGGGGGGCGCGTTTTTAGTGGACTTC
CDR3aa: CASSLQGVGGAFLVDF

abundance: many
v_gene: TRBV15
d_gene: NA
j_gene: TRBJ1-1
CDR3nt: TGTGCCACCAGCAGAGATCAATCAGAGACAATGAACACTGAAGCTTTCTTT
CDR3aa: CATSRDQSETMNTEAFF

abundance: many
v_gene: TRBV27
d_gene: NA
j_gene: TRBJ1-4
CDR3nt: TGTGCCAGCAGTTCATCAGGGTCGGCTGAAAAACTGTTTTTT
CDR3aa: CASSSSGSAEKLFF

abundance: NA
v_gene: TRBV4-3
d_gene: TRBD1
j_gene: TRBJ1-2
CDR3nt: TGCGCCAGCAGCCAAGATCTCGAGACAGGGATATATGACTATGGCTACACCTTC
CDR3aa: CASSQDLETGIYDYGYTF

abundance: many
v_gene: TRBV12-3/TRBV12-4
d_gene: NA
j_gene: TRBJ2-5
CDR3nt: TGTGCCAGCAGTCCCACCGACAAGGAAGAGACCCAGTACTTC
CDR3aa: CASSPTDKEETQYF

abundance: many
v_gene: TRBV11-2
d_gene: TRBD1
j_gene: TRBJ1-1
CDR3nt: TGTGCCAGCAGCTTAGGGGCAGGGGGTGAAGCTTTCTTT
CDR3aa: CASSLGAGGEAFF

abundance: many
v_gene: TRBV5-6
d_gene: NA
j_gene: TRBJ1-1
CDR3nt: TGTGCCAGCAGCCAGGGAAGCACTGAAGCTTTCTTT
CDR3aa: CASSQGSTEAFF

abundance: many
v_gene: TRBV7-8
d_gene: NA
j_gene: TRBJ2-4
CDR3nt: TGTGCCAGCAGTCCAGCCGAGGAGGGTGAGAGGGCCAAAAACATTCAGTACTTC
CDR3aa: CASSPAEEGERAKNIQYF

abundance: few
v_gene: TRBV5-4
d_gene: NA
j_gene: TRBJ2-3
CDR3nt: TGTGCCAGCAGTTACGCGGGGCACCCAGATACGCAGTATTTT
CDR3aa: CASSYAGHPDTQYF

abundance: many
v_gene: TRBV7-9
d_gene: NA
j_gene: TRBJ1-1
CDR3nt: TGTGCCAGCAGCTTAGTAGGCAGGGGTCTGAACACTGAAGCTTTCTTT
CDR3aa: CASSLVGRGLNTEAFF

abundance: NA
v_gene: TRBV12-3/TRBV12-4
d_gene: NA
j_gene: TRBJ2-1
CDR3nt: TGTGCCAGCGGCCCCGAGGAGAGCTCCTACAATGAGCAGTTCTTC
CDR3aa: CASGPEESSYNEQFF

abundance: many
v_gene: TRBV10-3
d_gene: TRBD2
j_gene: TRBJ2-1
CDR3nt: TGTGCCATCAGTGGCCGTTGGGAGGGATTCACCTACAATGAGCAGTTCTTC
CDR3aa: CAISGRWEGFTYNEQFF

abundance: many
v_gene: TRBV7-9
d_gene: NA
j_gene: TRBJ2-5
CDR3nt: TGTGCCAGCAGCTTGGGGGATGAGACCCAGTACTTC
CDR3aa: CASSLGDETQYF

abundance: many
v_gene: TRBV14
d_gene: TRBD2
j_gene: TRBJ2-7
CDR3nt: TGTGCCAGCAGCCAAATTAGCGGGGGCCCGACGGGCGAGCAGTACTTC
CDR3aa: CASSQISGGPTGEQYF

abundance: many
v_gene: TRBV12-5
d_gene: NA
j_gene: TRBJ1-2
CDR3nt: TGTGCTAGTGGTTTGTTTGCAGGGGATAACTATGGCTACACCTTC
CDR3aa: CASGLFAGDNYGYTF

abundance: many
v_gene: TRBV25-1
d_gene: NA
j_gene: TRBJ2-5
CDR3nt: TGTGCCAGCAGTCCACAAGAGACCCAGTACTTC
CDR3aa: CASSPQETQYF

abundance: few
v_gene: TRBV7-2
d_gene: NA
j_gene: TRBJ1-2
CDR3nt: TGTGCCAGCAGCGAATGGCGAATCACGGGCTACACCTTC
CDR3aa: CASSEWRITGYTF

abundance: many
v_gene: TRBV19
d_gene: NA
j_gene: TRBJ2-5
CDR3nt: TGTGCCAGTAGCCCGACGGAGCAAGAGACCCAGTACTTC
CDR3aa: CASSPTEQETQYF

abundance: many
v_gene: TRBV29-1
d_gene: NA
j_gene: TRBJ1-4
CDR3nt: TGCAGCGCCACGGGGGGGGAAACTAATGAAAAACTGTTTTTT
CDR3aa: CSATGGETNEKLFF

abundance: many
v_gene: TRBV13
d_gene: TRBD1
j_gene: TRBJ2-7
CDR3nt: TGTGCCAGCAGCTTAAGACAGGGGGCCTACGAGCAGTACTTC
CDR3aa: CASSLRQGAYEQYF

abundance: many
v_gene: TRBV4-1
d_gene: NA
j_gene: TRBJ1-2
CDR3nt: TGCGCCAGCAGCGTTCGGGGGGGCCCTGAGTATGGCTACACCTTC
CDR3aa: CASSVRGGPEYGYTF

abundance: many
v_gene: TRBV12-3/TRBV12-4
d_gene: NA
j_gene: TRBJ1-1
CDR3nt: TGTGCCAGCACCAAGGGCCGGCATCTGAACACTGAAGCTTTCTTT
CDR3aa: CASTKGRHLNTEAFF

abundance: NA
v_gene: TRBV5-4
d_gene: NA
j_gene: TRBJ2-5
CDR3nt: TGTGCCAGCAGCTGGGACAATGGAAGGCAAGAGACCCAGTACTTC
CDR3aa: CASSWDNGRQETQYF

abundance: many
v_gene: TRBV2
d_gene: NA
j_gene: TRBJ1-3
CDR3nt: TGTGCCAGCAGCCCAGGGGCGTACGGAAACACCATATATTTT
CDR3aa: CASSPGAYGNTIYF

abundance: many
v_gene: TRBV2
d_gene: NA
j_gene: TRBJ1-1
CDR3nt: TGTGCCAGCAGGGCAGGGCTTGAAGCTTTCTTT
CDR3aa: CASRAGLEAFF

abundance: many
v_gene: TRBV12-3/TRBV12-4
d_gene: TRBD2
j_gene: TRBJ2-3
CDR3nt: TGTGCCACCGGACCTGCGGGGGGGCACCTGAATACGCAGTATTTT
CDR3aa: CATGPAGGHLNTQYF

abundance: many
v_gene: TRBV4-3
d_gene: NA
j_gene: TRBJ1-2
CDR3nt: TGCGCCAGCAGCCAAGATATCAGTCGGGGGTTGGCGGAGAACACCTTC
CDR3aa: CASSQDISRGLAENTF

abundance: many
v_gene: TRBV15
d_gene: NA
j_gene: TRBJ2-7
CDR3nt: TGTGCCACCAGCAGAGAAAGCGGGGACAGCTCCTACGAGCAGTACTTC
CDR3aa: CATSRESGDSSYEQYF

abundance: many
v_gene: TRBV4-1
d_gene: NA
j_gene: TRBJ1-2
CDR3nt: TGCGCCAGCAGCCTAGGTCCCGGGACACCGGAGGGCACCTTC
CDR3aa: CASSLGPGTPEGTF

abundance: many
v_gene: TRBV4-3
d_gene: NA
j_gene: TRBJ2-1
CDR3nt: TGCGCCAGCAGCCAAGATTTAGGTAACACCTACAATGAGCAGTTCTTC
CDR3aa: CASSQDLGNTYNEQFF

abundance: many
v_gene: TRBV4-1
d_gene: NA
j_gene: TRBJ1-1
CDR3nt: TGCGCCAGCAGCCACCAGGGAAACACTGAAGCTTTCTTT
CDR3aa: CASSHQGNTEAFF

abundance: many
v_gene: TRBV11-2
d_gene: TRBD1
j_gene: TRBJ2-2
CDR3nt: TGTGCCAGCAGCTTGTGGGACAGGGCAGCCGGGGAGCTGTTTTTT
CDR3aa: CASSLWDRAAGELFF

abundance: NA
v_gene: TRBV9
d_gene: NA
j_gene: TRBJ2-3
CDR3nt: TGTGCCAGCAGCGCGGGGGGCACAGATACGCAGTATTTT
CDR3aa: CASSAGGTDTQYF

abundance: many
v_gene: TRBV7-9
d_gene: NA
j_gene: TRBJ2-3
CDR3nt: TGTGCCAGCAGCTTCTATAAGGACAGCTCCACAGATACGCAGTATTTT
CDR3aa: CASSFYKDSSTDTQYF